The present T cell receptor beta chain was sequenced within a study of T cell responses to AZD1222 COVID-19 vaccine. Findings and caveats of the study: Close to half of spike-specific TCRs reportedly recognize unmutated variant regions.

Regarding this clone: The antigen is not known.

CDR1 and CDR2 (germline): MNHEY, SMNVEV (reference sequence). The trim removed 2 bases at V and 9 bases at J, leaving 4 bases unmatched. The CDR3 loop spans 14 amino acids. TCRdb's table, derived via immunoSEQ multiplex PCR, lists solely in-frame clones and lacks some. Of more than 95,000 clones in the sample, approximately 86% were seen once. Sequencing was performed on peripheral blood, taken 28 days after the second dose of the MenACWY control vaccine. The chain carries TRBV27 and TRBJ1-6; 7 nucleotides match TRBD1. This clonotype was sampled from an adult who received the MenACWY meningococcal vaccine as a control. CDR3 sequence reads: CASSLRQGTSPLHF. The DNA of the CDR3 is TGTGCCAGCAGTTTACGACAGGGCACTTCACCCCTCCACTTT.